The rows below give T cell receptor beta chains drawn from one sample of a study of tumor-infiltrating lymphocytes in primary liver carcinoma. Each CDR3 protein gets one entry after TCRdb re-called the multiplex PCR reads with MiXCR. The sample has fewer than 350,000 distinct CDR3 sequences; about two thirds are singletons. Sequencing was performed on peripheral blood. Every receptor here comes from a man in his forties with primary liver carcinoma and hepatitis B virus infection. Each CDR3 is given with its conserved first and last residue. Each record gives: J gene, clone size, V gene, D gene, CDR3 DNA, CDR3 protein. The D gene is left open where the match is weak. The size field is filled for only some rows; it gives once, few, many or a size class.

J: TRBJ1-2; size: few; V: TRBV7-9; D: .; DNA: TGTGCCAGCAGCCCTACTTCGCGGATTGGGGGCTACACCTTC; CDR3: CASSPTSRIGGYTF
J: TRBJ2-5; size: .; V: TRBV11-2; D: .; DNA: TGTGCCAGCAGCCCACCGGATAGGTTGCACGAGACCCTGTACTTC; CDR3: CASSPPDRLHETLYF
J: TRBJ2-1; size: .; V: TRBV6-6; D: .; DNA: TGTGCAAGCAGTGTGCGAGGTAACAATGAGCAGTTCTTC; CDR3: CASSVRGNNEQFF
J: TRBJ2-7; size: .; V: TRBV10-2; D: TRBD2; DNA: TGCGCCTGCCGGACTAGCGGGGTACCCTACGAGCGGTACTTC; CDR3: CACRTSGVPYERYF
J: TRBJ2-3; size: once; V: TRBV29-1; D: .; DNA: TGCAGCTCGTGGCCAGTGGGCACAGATACGCAGTATTTT; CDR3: CSSWPVGTDTQYF
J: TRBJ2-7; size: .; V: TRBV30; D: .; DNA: TGTGCCTGGAGGGGCAGCTCTATCCCCGAGCAGTACTTC; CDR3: CAWRGSSIPEQYF
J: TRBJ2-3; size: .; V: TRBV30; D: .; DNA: TGTGCCTGGACAGTCAAGGGGGATCAGCCCCAGTATTTT; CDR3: CAWTVKGDQPQYF
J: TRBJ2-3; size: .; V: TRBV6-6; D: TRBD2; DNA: TGTGCCAGCAGTTACTTGCGGGGGACTAGCACAGATACGCAGTATTTT; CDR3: CASSYLRGTSTDTQYF
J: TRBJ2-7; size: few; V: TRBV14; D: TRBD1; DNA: TGTGCCAGCAGCCAAGGAAGCCCTCCGAGGGACAGCTACGAGCAGTACTTC; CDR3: CASSQGSPPRDSYEQYF
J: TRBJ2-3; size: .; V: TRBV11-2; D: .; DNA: TGTGTCAGCAGAGGCCTCACTAGCACAGATACGCAGTATTTT; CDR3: CVSRGLTSTDTQYF
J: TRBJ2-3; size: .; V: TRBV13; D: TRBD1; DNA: TGTGCCAGCAGCTTTGGCCTGACAGGGTCAGGAGATACGCAGTATTTT; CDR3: CASSFGLTGSGDTQYF
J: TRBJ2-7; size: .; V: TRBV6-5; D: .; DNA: TGTGCCAGCAAACTGGGCCCCGGGTACGAGCACTACTTC; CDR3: CASKLGPGYEHYF
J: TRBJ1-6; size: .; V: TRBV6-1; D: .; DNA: TGTGCCAGCGGACCCCGATCAATACCACCCCTCCACTTT; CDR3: CASGPRSIPPLHF
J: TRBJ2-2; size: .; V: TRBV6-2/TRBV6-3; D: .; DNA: TGTGCCAGCACCCCCCTCGACTGGCGGGAAAGAACACCGGAGCTGTTTTTT; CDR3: CASTPLDWRERTPELFF
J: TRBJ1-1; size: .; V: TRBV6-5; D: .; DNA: TGTGCCAGCAGTCCGGACGGAGTGAACACTGAAGCTTTCTTT; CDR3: CASSPDGVNTEAFF
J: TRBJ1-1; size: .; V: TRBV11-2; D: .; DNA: TGTGCCAGCAGCGGGGCAGCGTCCATGAACACTGAAGCTTTCTTT; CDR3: CASSGAASMNTEAFF
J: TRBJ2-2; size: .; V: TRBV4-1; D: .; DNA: TGCGCCAGCAGCCAAGAACACGATAGTACCGGGGGGCTGTTTTTT; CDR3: CASSQEHDSTGGLFF
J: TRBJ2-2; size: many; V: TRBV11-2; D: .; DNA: TGTGCCAGCAGCTTAGATGGGGAGCTGTTTTTT; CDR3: CASSLDGELFF
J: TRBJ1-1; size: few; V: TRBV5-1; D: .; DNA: TGCGCCAGCAGCTTGGGAGGGGGAACCACTGAAGCTTTCTTT; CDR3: CASSLGGGTTEAFF
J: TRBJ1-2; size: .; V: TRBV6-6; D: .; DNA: TGTGCCAGCAGTTACGGAGACACTGGGAACTATGGCTACACCTTC; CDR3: CASSYGDTGNYGYTF
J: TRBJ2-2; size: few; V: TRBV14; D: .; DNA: TGTGCCAGCAGCCAATGGGCAAACACCGGGGAGCTGTTTTTT; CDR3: CASSQWANTGELFF
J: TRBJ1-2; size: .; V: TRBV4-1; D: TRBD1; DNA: TGTGCCAGCAGCCAAGAGCCTATACGAGGGGGCCATAACTATGGCTACACCTTC; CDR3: CASSQEPIRGGHNYGYTF
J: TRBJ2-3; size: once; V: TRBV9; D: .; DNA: TGTGCCAGCAGCGCGGGTAGCACAGATACGCAGTATTTT; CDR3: CASSAGSTDTQYF
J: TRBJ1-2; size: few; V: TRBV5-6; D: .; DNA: TGTGCCAGCAGCTTGAGTGCAGGGAAGAAGTATGGCTACACCTTC; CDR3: CASSLSAGKKYGYTF
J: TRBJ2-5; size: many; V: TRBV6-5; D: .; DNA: TGTGCCAGCAGTTATGGTGGGACCGAAGAGACCCAGTACTTC; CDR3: CASSYGGTEETQYF
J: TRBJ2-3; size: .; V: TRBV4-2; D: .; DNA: TGTGCCAGCGGCCAAGCGCTAGCGAGATGGGCAGATACGCAGTATTTT; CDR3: CASGQALARWADTQYF
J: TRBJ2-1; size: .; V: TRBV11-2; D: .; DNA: TGTGCCAGTAGCTCTTTGATGGGAGCCTACAATGAGCAGTTCTTC; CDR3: CASSSLMGAYNEQFF
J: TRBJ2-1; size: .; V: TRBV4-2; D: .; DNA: TGTGCCAGCAGCCATTTAAGAGGAGACTACAATGAGCAGTTCTTC; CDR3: CASSHLRGDYNEQFF
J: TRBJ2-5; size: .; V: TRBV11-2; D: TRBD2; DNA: TGTGCCAGCAGCTTATATACCGCGGGACTAGGAATTCGCGAGACCCAGTATTTC; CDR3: CASSLYTAGLGIRETQYF
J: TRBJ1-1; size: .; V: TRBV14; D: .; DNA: TGTGCCAGCAGCCAAGCGCACACTCAGAAAGCTTTCTTT; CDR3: CASSQAHTQKAFF
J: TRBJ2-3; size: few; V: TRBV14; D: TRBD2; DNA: TGTGCCAGCAGCCTGGACTGGACTAGCGGGAGGACTAGCACAGATACGCAGTATTTT; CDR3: CASSLDWTSGRTSTDTQYF